This T cell receptor beta chain appears in the sequencing data of a study of T cell clonotyping in hematopoietic cell transplantation. General study points: CD4 and CD8 repertoire contributions could not be separated without sorting.

To note about this clone: Its antigen is not known.

Trimming took 4 bases from V and 4 from J, leaving 10 bases between them. The CDR3 loop spans 13 amino acids. CDR1 and CDR2 (germline): LNHDA, SQIVND (reference sequence). Produced via immunoSEQ multiplex PCR; TCRdb's table is partial and in-frame only. The sample lists roughly 7,000 clones, roughly 88% seen once, with around 7.9% in the top ten. This TCR was sampled from a male patient younger than 30 who had an allogeneic stem cell transplant from a related donor, so the T cells may come from the graft donor. Some clones in this sample may be carry-over from other donors' samples. Specimen: PBMCs, collected 100 days after allogeneic stem cell transplant. This chain links TRBV19 with TRBJ1-1; possibly TRBD1 for D (6 bases). Written as DNA, the CDR3 is TGTGCCAGTAGTAAGGGACATCTCACTGAAGCTTTCTTT. This encodes CASSKGHLTEAFF. Full variable domain (remainder filled in from reference TRBV19 and TRBJ1-1): DGGITQSPKYLFRKEGQNVTLSCEQNLNHDAMYWYRQDPGQGLRLIYYSQIVNDFQKGDIAEGYSVSREKKESFPLTVTSAQKNPTAFYLCASSKGHLTEAFFGQGTRLTVV.